Detailed here is one T cell receptor beta chain. Its target is not known. The CDR3 length is 14 residues. Trimming took 7 bases from V and 0 from J, leaving 13 bases between them. Germline V lookup: CDR1 SGHTA, CDR2 FQGNSA. Assay used: immunoSEQ multiplex PCR; TCRdb lists only in-frame clones, some missing. Of 40,000 to 50,000 clones listed, 88% were seen once; the top ten hold around 1%. These data originate in a study of OX40 agonist ivuxolimab in advanced cancers. Study results and limitations: Among some nonresponders, normalized T-cell clonal expansion was also low.

The sequence came from an adult with an advanced solid tumor such as melanoma, head and neck, liver or kidney cancer. The chain is built from TRBV7-2 and TRBJ2-7; possible D gene TRBD2, 6 bases. The sample consisted of CD4+ or CD8+ T cells sorted from blood, taken in a trial of the OX40 agonist ivuxolimab. The CDR3 sequence is CASTRDSSSYEQYF. DNA of the CDR3: TGTGCCAGCACCCGGGACTCGAGCTCCTACGAGCAGTACTTC.